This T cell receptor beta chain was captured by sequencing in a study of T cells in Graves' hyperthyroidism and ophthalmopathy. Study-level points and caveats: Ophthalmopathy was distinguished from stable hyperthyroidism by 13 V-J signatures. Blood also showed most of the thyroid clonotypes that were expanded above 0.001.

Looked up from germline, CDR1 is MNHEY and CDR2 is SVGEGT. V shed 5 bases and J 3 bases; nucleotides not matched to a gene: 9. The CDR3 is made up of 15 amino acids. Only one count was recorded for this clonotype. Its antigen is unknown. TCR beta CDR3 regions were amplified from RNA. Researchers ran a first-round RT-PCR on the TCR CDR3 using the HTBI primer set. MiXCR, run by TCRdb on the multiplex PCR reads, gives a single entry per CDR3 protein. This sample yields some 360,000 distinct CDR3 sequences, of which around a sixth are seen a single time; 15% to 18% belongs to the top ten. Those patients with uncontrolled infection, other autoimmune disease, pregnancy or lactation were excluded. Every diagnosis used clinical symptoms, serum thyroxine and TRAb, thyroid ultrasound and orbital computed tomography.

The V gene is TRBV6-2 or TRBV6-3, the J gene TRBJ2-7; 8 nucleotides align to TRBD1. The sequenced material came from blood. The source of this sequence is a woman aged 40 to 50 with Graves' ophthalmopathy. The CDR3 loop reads CASSPLGTGIYEQYF. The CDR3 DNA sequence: TGTGCCAGCAGTCCTCTCGGGACAGGAATCTACGAGCAGTACTTC.